This T cell receptor beta chain was sequenced in a study of shared clonotypes between healthy human individuals. Study context: The study used three CD4 naive, three CD4 memory, two CD8 naive and one CD8 memory plate per donor. Study-wide results and limits: Naive subsets tended to show greater estimated richness than memory subsets.

In regard to this clone: Its antigen is currently unknown.

The repertoire was sequenced with immunoSEQ multiplex PCR; TCRdb's copy has only in-frame clones and lacks some. The table shows some 2,000,000 clones, with just under 95% occurring only once. The naive CD8 population came from CD45RO-negative cells selected for CCR7, without terminally differentiated effector memory CD45RA+ cells. Study donors comprised healthy, HIV-negative adults devoid of recent acute infection or vaccination. V was clipped by 2 bases and J by 1 base, with 10 bases between them. The CDR3 has 15 amino acids. CDR1 is SGHNT, CDR2 YENEEA, per germline. Sequenced material: naive CD8+ T cells sorted from blood. The source of this sequence is a man between 18 and 35 years old in good health. V gene TRBV11-3 combines with J gene TRBJ2-3, with a possible D match to TRBD2 (6 bases). CDR3 sequence: CASSLRGMGTDTQYF. The DNA of the CDR3 is TGTGCCAGCAGCTTACGGGGGATGGGCACAGATACGCAGTATTTT.